Presented here are 27 T cell receptor beta chains from one specimen sequenced in a study of blood T cell repertoires in COVID-19. Profiled with immunoSEQ multiplex PCR; TCRdb holds only in-frame clones, not every one. The table records roughly 120,000 clones, around 90% of them present only once. The material sequenced was peripheral blood. Receptors originate from a woman aged 50 to 60 with active or convalescent COVID-19.

V is TRBV30 and J is TRBJ2-1; 7 positions agree with TRBD2. V trimming: 5 bases; J trimming: 7 bases; junction bases outside the gene matches: 5. Germline V gene data show CDR1 as GTSNPN and CDR2 as SVGIG (reference sequence). The CDR3 length is 12 residues. The CDR3 DNA is TGTGCCTGGGGGGGGGAGGGAAATGAGCAGTTCTTC. Amino acid sequence: CAWGGEGNEQFF.

The chain carries TRBV9 and TRBJ2-7; weak D call: TRBD1 (5 bases). The CDR3 contains 14 residues. The germline CDR1 and CDR2 sequences are SGDLS and YYNGEE. V shed 0 bases and J shed 3 bases, with 10 bases lying between them. The CDR3 DNA is TGTGCCAGCAGCGTAGCTCCAGGGTTCTACGAGCAGTACTTC. This translates into CASSVAPGFYEQYF.

This clone was counted a few times. The rearrangement joins TRBV9 to TRBJ2-7; 8 bases align to TRBD2. CDR1 is SGDLS, CDR2 YYNGEE, per germline. CDR3 length: 14 amino acids. Trimming removed 1 base from V and 5 bases from J; junction bases left unmatched: 5. CDR3 sequence reads: CASSVYGRGDEQYF. In nucleotides, the CDR3 is TGTGCCAGCAGCGTATACGGGAGGGGGGACGAGCAGTACTTC.

The V and J genes are TRBV28 and TRBJ1-5; perhaps TRBD1 as D (6 bases). The CDR3 loop spans 14 amino acids. Germline V CDR1 and CDR2: MDHEN, SYDVKM. V lost 6 bases, J lost 1 base, and 10 bases lay in between. The CDR3 nucleotides read TGTGCCAGCAGCTTAGGGGGGAGCAATCAGCCCCAGCATTTT. It codes for CASSLGGSNQPQHF.

The chain uses TRBV4-2 and TRBJ1-5, with unresolved D. The germline V and J ends were trimmed by 1 base and 9 bases, with 10 bases remaining between them. This CDR3 region has 13 residues. Per the germline V gene, CDR1 is LGHNA and CDR2 is YNFKEQ. CDR3 nucleotides: TGTGCCAGCAGCCAAGGGCCTGGTCGGCCCCAGCATTTT. Its translation: CASSQGPGRPQHF.

The chain recombines TRBV7-8 with TRBJ1-2; TRBD1 aligns across 7 bases. The CDR3 is 16 residues long. Germline V lookup: CDR1 SGHVS, CDR2 FQNEAQ. V lost 1 base to trimming and J lost 4 bases; unmatched junction nucleotides: 9. CDR3 DNA: TGTGCCAGCAGCTTAGATAGGACAGGCTTTTCCTATGGCTACACCTTC. This sequence encodes CASSLDRTGFSYGYTF.

V gene TRBV6-5 combines with J gene TRBJ2-7; the match to TRBD1 covers 7 bases. Trimming cost V 6 bases and J 2 bases; bases outside gene matches: 7. CDR1 and CDR2 from the germline V gene are MNHEY and SVGAGI. The CDR3 covers 14 residues. CDR3 in DNA: TGTGCCAGCAGACGACAGGGTACGGCCTACGAGCAGTACTTC. Amino acids: CASRRQGTAYEQYF.

The chain uses TRBV19 and TRBJ2-7; weak D call: TRBD2 (6 bases). Trimming took off 5 bases at V and 5 bases at J, with 19 bases between the two ends. The germline CDR1 and CDR2 sequences are LNHDA and SQIVND (reference sequence). There are 15 residues in the CDR3. CDR3 nucleotides: TGTGCCAGTAGTGACCGGGACTCCCGATATGACGAGCAGTACTTC. It codes for CASSDRDSRYDEQYF. The whole variable domain, remainder taken from reference TRBV19 and TRBJ2-7, is DGGITQSPKYLFRKEGQNVTLSCEQNLNHDAMYWYRQDPGQGLRLIYYSQIVNDFQKGDIAEGYSVSREKKESFPLTVTSAQKNPTAFYLCASSDRDSRYDEQYFGPGTRLTVT.

This sequence joins TRBV28 and TRBJ2-7; 7 positions agree with TRBD2. The CDR3 runs 14 residues. The germline V gene encodes CDR1 MDHEN and CDR2 SYDVKM. V lost 3 bases to trimming and J lost 0 bases; unmatched junction nucleotides: 2. CDR3 in DNA: TGTGCCAGCAGTTTGGCTAGCGGCTCCTACGAGCAGTACTTC. Translation: CASSLASGSYEQYF. Looking up the rest from reference TRBV28 and TRBJ2-7 gives the full variable domain: DVKVTQSSRYLVKRTGEKVFLECVQDMDHENMFWYRQDPGLGLRLIYFSYDVKMKEKGDIPEGYSVSREKKERFSLILESASTNQTSMYLCASSLASGSYEQYFGPGTRLTVT.

This sequence joins TRBV5-4 and TRBJ1-1; D is possibly TRBD1 (6 bases). The CDR3 covers 15 residues. The germline CDR1 and CDR2 sequences are SGHNT and YYREEE (reference sequence). The V and J ends lost 2 bases and 1 base respectively, with 12 bases between them. CDR3 bases: TGTGCCAGCAGCTTACCCGGGACACGGAACACTGAAGCTTTCTTT. Protein product: CASSLPGTRNTEAFF.

The CDR3 loop reads CASSLTPNQPQHF. DNA for the CDR3: TGTGCCAGCAGTTTGACACCTAATCAGCCCCAGCATTTT. This chain uses TRBV27 with TRBJ1-5; no definite D call. The germline V gene has CDR1 MNHEY and CDR2 SMNVEV (reference sequence). Between the trimmed V and J ends, which lost 3 bases and 4 bases, there was a span of 7 bases. CDR3 length equals 13 residues.

The genes are TRBV28 and TRBJ1-2, with D possibly being TRBD1 (5 bases). V lost 4 bases to trimming and J lost 3 bases, with 9 bases between them. The CDR3 spans 13 residues. Looked up from germline, CDR1 is MDHEN and CDR2 is SYDVKM. CDR3 nucleotide sequence: TGTGCCAGCAGTTCGGACATCTACTATGGCTACACCTTC. Its protein product is CASSSDIYYGYTF.

The V call is TRBV5-6, the J call TRBJ2-7, with D maybe TRBD2 (5 bases). Germline lookup yields CDR1 SGHDT and CDR2 YYEEEE. Trimming pared 0 bases from V and 6 bases from J, leaving 13 bases between. This CDR3 is built from 14 residues. In DNA, the CDR3 is TGTGCCAGCAGCTTGGCAGCGGTTGTGGGCGAGCAGTACTTC. Translating it yields CASSLAAVVGEQYF.

The chain joins TRBV6-5 to TRBJ1-6; TRBD1 agrees at 8 bases. CDR3 length equals 13 residues. Germline V gene sequence: CDR1 MNHEY, CDR2 SVGAGI. The J segment lost 9 bases and the V segment lost 6 bases, leaving 4 bases of the junction unmatched. The CDR3 DNA sequence: TGTGCCAGCAGGCCCGACAGGGGTTCACCCCTCCACTTT. Translation: CASRPDRGSPLHF.

This chain uses TRBV13 with TRBJ2-2, with 14 bases fitting TRBD2. This CDR3 is 17 amino acids long. The V and J ends lost 2 bases and 3 bases, in that order; junction bases with no gene match: 2. CDR1 is PRHDT, CDR2 FYEKMQ, per germline (reference sequence). The CDR3, as DNA: TGTGCCAGCAGCTTAACGGGACTAGCGGGAGACACCGGGGAGCTGTTTTTT. Its protein is CASSLTGLAGDTGELFF.

This chain joins TRBV28 and TRBJ1-2; D not resolved. V shed 5 bases and J shed 7 bases, with 11 bases lying between them. The CDR3 covers 12 residues. Germline CDR1 MDHEN, CDR2 SYDVKM. The CDR3 nucleotides read TGTGCCAGCAGTCTATATTCGGGTGGCTACACCTTC. It is translated as CASSLYSGGYTF.

The rearrangement links TRBV6-5 to TRBJ2-1; TRBD2 is a possible D gene (5 bases). The germline V and J ends were trimmed by 7 bases and 7 bases, with 14 bases remaining between them. CDR3 length: 13 amino acids. Germline V gives CDR1 MNHEY, CDR2 SVGAGI. DNA of the CDR3: TGTGCCAGCAAAGGACTCCTCCCTAATGAGCAGTTCTTC. Encoded protein: CASKGLLPNEQFF.

The chain joins TRBV3-1 (or the pseudogene TRBV3-2) to TRBJ2-3; D perhaps matches TRBD2 (6 bases). CDR1 is LGHDT and CDR2 is YNNKEL in the germline V gene (reference sequence). The CDR3 runs to 17 residues. The V end lost 1 base, the J end lost 0 bases, and 14 bases lay between the germline ends. CDR3 DNA: TGTGCCAGCAGCCAAGTGCGAACCGGGACTAGCACAGATACGCAGTATTTT. This translates into CASSQVRTGTSTDTQYF.

V gene TRBV5-6 combines with J gene TRBJ2-3, with D tentatively TRBD1 (5 bases). This CDR3 spans 13 amino acids. Trimming shortened V by 3 bases and J by 1 base, and 6 bases separated the two germline ends. CDR1 is SGHDT, CDR2 YYEEEE, per germline. The CDR3 sequence is CASSWGGTDTQYF. In DNA, the CDR3 is TGTGCCAGCAGCTGGGGCGGCACAGATACGCAGTATTTT.

This sequence joins TRBV15 and TRBJ2-7, with D possibly being TRBD1 (6 bases). The CDR3 consists of 14 residues. CDR1 LNHNV and CDR2 YYDKDF come from the germline V gene (reference sequence). V lost 3 bases to trimming and J lost 8 bases, with 17 bases between them. The CDR3 coding sequence is TGTGCCACCAGCAGCGACAGGACTTATACGAAGCAGTACTTC. Translating it yields CATSSDRTYTKQYF.

The chain joins TRBV19 to TRBJ1-4; a weak D match, TRBD1 (6 bases). CDR1 and CDR2 from the germline V gene are LNHDA and SQIVND (reference sequence). The CDR3 contains 15 residues. Trimming shortened V by 1 base and J by 0 bases, and 6 bases separated the two germline ends. CDR3 loop: CASSIGTATNEKLFF. The CDR3 coding sequence is TGTGCCAGTAGTATAGGGACAGCAACTAATGAAAAACTGTTTTTT.

The chain joins TRBV18 to TRBJ1-1, with a weak D call TRBD1 (5 bases). The V and J ends lost 2 bases and 0 bases respectively, with 10 bases between them. Germline-derived CDR1 and CDR2 are KGHSH and LQKENI. CDR3 length equals 15 residues. The CDR3 DNA reads TGTGCCAGCTCACCATTGCAGGACATGAACACTGAAGCTTTCTTT. Amino acid sequence: CASSPLQDMNTEAFF.

V usage is TRBV4-1 and J usage is TRBJ2-7, with D hard to call. V lost 2 bases, J lost 0 bases, and 8 bases lay in between. CDR3 length: 14 residues. Germline V gives CDR1 MGHRA, CDR2 YSYEKL. CDR3 DNA: TGCGCCAGCAGCCAACTCCCCGGCTCCTACGAGCAGTACTTC. Protein: CASSQLPGSYEQYF.

J is TRBJ1-1 and V is TRBV4-1, with D possibly TRBD1 on 6 matching bases. The CDR3 sequence is 15 residues long. From germline, CDR1 is MGHRA and CDR2 YSYEKL. V lost 2 bases, J lost 1 base, and 11 bases lay in between. CDR3 DNA sequence: TGCGCCAGCAGCCAAACCGGGACATCGAACACTGAAGCTTTCTTT. Its translation: CASSQTGTSNTEAFF.

The chain has TRBV5-4 and TRBJ2-5; unclear D gene. Trimming cost V 0 bases and J 1 base, with 4 bases left between them. In germline, CDR1 is SGHNT, CDR2 YYREEE (reference sequence). The CDR3 spans 13 residues. CDR3 loop: CASSLVSQETQYF. The CDR3 bases are TGTGCCAGCAGCTTGGTTAGCCAAGAGACCCAGTACTTC.

This clone has just one count. J is TRBJ2-3 and V is TRBV6-1; 9 nucleotides match TRBD2. CDR1 MNHNS and CDR2 SASEGT come from the germline V gene. The CDR3 is made up of 15 amino acids. The trim removed 3 bases at V and 4 bases at J, leaving 5 bases unmatched. The CDR3, as DNA: TGTGCCAGCAGTGAGGGGACTAGCTCTCCAGATACGCAGTATTTT. The encoded protein is CASSEGTSSPDTQYF.

The chain couples TRBV5-1 to TRBJ1-3; a possible D gene is TRBD1 (5 bases). Trimming pared 7 bases from V and 0 bases from J, leaving 20 bases between. The CDR3 runs to 17 residues. Germline CDR1 reads SGHRS; CDR2 reads YFSETQ. The CDR3 sequence: CASVDRLGGLSGNTIYF. Here the CDR3 DNA reads TGCGCCAGCGTAGACCGGCTGGGGGGTCTCTCTGGAAACACCATATATTTT.